The 5 T cell receptor beta chains below were found in one sample sequenced in a study of T cell clonotyping in hematopoietic cell transplantation (dated by TCRdb to about 2021). Receptors were amplified or captured by the immunoSEQ multiplex PCR assay. Imported from immuneACCESS, the table was reduced by TCRdb to in-frame sequences with V and J called. These copies leave out some clones; in studies compared against another copy, an unresolved V gene accounts for under half, and the cause of the remainder is not known. This sample gives 15,000 to 20,000 clones in total; approximately 85% of them show up just once. The top ten hold roughly 4.3% of the sample. Sequencing was carried out using peripheral blood mononuclear cells. The receptors originated from a woman between 40 and 50 years old in good health. Some clones in this sample may be carry-over from other donors' samples.

The gene calls are TRBV19 and TRBJ2-7; TRBD2 agrees at 7 bases. With 2 bases clipped from V and 6 bases from J, the junction kept 4 bases outside the gene matches. The CDR3 spans 13 residues. In germline, CDR1 is LNHDA, CDR2 SQIVND (reference sequence). The CDR3 loop is CASSIYSSGEQYF. The DNA for the CDR3 is TGTGCCAGTAGTATATACTCTAGCGGCGAGCAGTACTTC.

The chain couples TRBV7-2 to TRBJ2-4; 9 nucleotides match TRBD2. The CDR3 is 17 amino acids. Looked up from germline, CDR1 is SGHTA and CDR2 is FQGNSA. Trimming at V came to 1 base and at J to 8 bases, leaving 12 bases not matched to a gene. DNA of the CDR3: TGTGCCAGCAGCTTAGTGGCGGGCGGGAGGGCCGGAGACATTCAGTACTTC. It encodes CASSLVAGGRAGDIQYF.

V and J are TRBV15 and TRBJ2-7; D uncertain. The length of the CDR3 is 14 residues. Deletions cut 0 bases from V and 1 base from J, with 7 bases between. Germline CDR1 and CDR2: LNHNV and YYDKDF (reference sequence). The chain's CDR3 is CATSRDRRSYEQYF. DNA for the CDR3: TGTGCCACCAGCAGAGATCGACGGTCCTACGAGCAGTACTTC.

This clone was counted a few times. The chain joins TRBV6-5 to TRBJ1-6; 7 positions agree with TRBD1. Trimming removed 6 bases from V and 9 bases from J; junction bases left unmatched: 11. In germline, CDR1 is MNHEY, CDR2 SVGAGI. This CDR3 is built from 15 residues. The CDR3 DNA sequence: TGTGCCAGCAGCTCGTTCTCAGGGGGTCTTTCACCCCTCCACTTT. The encoded protein is CASSSFSGGLSPLHF.

The chain uses TRBV7-3 and TRBJ2-2; D unresolved. The germline CDR1 and CDR2 sequences are SGHTA and FQGTGA. The CDR3 extends over 13 amino acids. Trimming removed 4 bases from V and 5 bases from J, with 8 bases in between. The CDR3 sequence: CASSSPTTGELFF. CDR3 in DNA: TGTGCCAGCAGCTCTCCAACTACCGGGGAGCTGTTTTTT.